This T cell receptor beta chain was observed in a study of T-cell memory formation after mild COVID-19. For the study at large: There were largely donor-specific TCR clusters.

TCRdb ran MiXCR on the 5' RACE reads and lists one entry per CDR3 protein. Of around 250,000 distinct CDR3 sequences in the sample, approximately 15% were seen once. The CDR3 spans 13 residues. The ends were cut back, 5 bases at V and 10 bases at J, with 17 bases in the middle. The germline V gene encodes CDR1 SGHRS and CDR2 YFSETQ. The receptor's source is an adult woman who had mild COVID-19 (a few samples of this study predate the infection). Cell type and time point are not known. The rearrangement joins TRBV5-1 to TRBJ2-3; D is possibly TRBD2 (6 bases). Sequenced material: PBMCs or a T cell subset sorted from them (not recorded which). CDR3 DNA: TGCGCCAGCAGAGACATAGCGGTGACGGCGCAGTATTTT. Its protein is CASRDIAVTAQYF.